This TCR beta chain was sequenced in a study of T cells after posttransplantation cyclophosphamide. Findings of the study overall: Later post-transplant blood repertoires were often dominated by donor CD8+ memory clones. Blood and skin or GI T cell repertoires showed limited TRB overlap.

Cyclophosphamide on days +3 and +4 followed busulfan-fludarabine conditioning and a marrow graft. Germline CDR1 is MDHEN and CDR2 is SYDVKM. The CDR3 has 17 amino acids. Trimming cost V 0 bases and J 6 bases; bases outside gene matches: 6. TCRdb's copy holds only in-frame clones and misses some; the assay was immunoSEQ multiplex PCR. The data show about 14,000 clones, with none appearing a single time. There are many counts of this clone. The antigen remains unidentified. The origin of this receptor is a female patient between 40 and 50 years old who received an allogeneic stem cell transplant from a related donor, was CMV-positive, and had no GVHD. Some T cells may have originated in the graft donor. The source was PBMCs, collected 1162 days after allogeneic stem cell transplant with posttransplant cyclophosphamide. The V call is TRBV28, the J call TRBJ2-2, with 11 nucleotides matching TRBD1. The CDR3 nucleotides read TGTGCCAGCAGTTTATGGGCCCTGGACAGGGGGCCCGGGGAGCTGTTTTTT. Protein sequence: CASSLWALDRGPGELFF.